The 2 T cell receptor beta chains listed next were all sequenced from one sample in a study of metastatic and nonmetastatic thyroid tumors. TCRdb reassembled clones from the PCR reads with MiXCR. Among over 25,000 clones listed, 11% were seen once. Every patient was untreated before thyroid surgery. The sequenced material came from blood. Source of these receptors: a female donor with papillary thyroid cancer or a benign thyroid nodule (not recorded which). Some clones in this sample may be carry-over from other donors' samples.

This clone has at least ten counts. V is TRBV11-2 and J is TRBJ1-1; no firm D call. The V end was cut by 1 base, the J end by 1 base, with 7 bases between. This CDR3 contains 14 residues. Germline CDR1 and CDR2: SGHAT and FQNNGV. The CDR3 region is CASSLVSRNTEAFF. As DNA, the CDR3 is TGTGCCAGCAGCTTAGTAAGCAGGAACACTGAAGCTTTCTTT.

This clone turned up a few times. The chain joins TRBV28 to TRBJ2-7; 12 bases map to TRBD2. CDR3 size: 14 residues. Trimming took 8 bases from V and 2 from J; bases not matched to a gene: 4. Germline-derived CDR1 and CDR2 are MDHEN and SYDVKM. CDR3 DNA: TGTGCCAGCCGACTAGCGGGAGTCGCCTACGAGCAGTACTTC. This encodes CASRLAGVAYEQYF.